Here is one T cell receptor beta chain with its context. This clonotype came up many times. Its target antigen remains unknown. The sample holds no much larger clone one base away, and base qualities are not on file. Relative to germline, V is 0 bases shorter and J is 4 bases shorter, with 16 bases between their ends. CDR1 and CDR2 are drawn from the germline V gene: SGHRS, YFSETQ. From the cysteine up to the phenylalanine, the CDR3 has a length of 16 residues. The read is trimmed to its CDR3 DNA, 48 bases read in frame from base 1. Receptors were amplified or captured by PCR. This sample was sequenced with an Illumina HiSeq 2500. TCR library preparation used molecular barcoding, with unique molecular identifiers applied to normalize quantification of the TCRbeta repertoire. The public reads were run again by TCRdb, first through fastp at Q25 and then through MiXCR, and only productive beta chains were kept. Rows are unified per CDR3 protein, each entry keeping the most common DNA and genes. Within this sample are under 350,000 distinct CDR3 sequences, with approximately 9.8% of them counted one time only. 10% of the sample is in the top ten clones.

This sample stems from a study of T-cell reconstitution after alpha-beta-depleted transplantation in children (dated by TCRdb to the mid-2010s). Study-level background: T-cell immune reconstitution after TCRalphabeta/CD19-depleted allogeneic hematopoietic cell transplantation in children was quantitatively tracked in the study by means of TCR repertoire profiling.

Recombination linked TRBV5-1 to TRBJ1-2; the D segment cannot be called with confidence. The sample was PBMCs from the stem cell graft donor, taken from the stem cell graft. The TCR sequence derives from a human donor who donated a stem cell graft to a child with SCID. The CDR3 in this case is CASSLAALSGGYGYTF. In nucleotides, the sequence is TGCGCCAGCAGCTTGGCCGCTCTATCCGGTGGCTATGGCTACACCTTC.